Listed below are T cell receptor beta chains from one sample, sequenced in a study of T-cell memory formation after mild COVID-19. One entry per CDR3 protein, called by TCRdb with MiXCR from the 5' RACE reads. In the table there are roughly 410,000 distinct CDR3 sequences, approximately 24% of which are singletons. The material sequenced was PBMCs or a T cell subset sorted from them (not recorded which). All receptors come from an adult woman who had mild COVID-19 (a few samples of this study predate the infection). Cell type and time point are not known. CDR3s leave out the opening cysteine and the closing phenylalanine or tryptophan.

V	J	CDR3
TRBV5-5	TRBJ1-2	ASSLEAGNSYGYT
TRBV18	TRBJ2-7	ASSQTPQGYEQY
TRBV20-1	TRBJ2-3	SVIGSGTSYTDTQY
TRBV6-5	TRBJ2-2	ASRLSGLANTGELF
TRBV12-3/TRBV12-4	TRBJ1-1	ASIGLGTEAF
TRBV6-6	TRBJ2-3	ASSYDGARDTQY
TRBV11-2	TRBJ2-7	ASSLDSSGRSSYEQY
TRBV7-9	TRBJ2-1	ASSLGTYSYNEQF
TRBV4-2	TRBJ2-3	ASSQRTATDTQY
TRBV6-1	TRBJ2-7	ASSEAHGEQY
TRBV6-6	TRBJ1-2	ASSYSQRTTYGYT
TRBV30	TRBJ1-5	AWIQGVSNQPQH
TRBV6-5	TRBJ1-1	ASRGRFGTEAF
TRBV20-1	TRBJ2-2	SARQGRNTGELF
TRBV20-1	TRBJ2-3	SAELAGGTDTQY
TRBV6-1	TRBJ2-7	ASSLRKRLQDPYEQY
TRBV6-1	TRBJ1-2	ASESLADYGYT
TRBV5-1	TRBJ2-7	ASSTPGQGAYEQY
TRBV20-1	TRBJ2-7	SARDGSARRVYEQY
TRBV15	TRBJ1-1	ATSRDSLLRGVNTEAF
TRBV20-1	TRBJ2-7	SAGDLTGLSYEQY
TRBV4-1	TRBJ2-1	ASSQVPLGVNEQF
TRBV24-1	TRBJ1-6	ATSQRWDSPLH
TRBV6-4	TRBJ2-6	ASSPGPGRLANVLT
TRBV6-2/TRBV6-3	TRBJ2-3	ASSTTSIITDTQY
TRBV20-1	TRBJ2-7	SARPQGFDEQY
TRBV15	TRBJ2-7	ATSRDGPSGSMSYEQY
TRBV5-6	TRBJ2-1	ASSLTGANNEQF
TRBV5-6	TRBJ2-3	ASSLDRVDTQY
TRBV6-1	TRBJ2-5	ASTPRIGSETQY